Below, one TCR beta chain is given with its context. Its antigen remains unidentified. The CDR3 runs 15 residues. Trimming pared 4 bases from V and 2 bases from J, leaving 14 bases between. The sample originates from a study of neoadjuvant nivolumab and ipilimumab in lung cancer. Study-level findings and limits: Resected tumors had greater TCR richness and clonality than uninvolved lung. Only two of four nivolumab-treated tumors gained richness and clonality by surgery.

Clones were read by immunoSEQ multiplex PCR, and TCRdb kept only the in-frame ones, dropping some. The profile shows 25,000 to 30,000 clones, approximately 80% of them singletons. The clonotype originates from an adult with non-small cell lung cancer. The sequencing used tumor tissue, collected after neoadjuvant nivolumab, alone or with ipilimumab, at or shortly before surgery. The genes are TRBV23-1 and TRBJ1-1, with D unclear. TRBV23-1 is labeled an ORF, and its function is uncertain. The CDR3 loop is CASSRPITGNTEAFF. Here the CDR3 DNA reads TGCGCCAGCAGTCGCCCCATTACGGGTAACACTGAAGCTTTCTTT.